The 26 T cell receptor beta chains listed next were all sequenced from one sample in a study of control samples from healthy donors and cancer patients (dated by TCRdb to 2020 to 2021). Library preparation used the immunoSEQ multiplex PCR assay. TCRdb obtained this table from immuneACCESS and retained in-frame rearrangements with V and J assigned. These tables miss some clones; where compared with another copy, unresolved V genes account for less than half of the shortfall, and the remainder is unexplained. This sample has over 10,000 clones in its table, and about 76% of those were observed once. The ten largest clonotypes hold roughly 8% of the sample. The sample taken for sequencing was formalin-fixed, paraffin-embedded tissue. These receptors all stem from a male donor with melanoma.

The chain links TRBV4-2 to TRBJ2-7, with 12 positions matching TRBD2. Germline loops: CDR1 LGHNA, CDR2 YNFKEQ. Germline trimming cut 2 bases from V and 6 bases from J; bases unmatched to any gene: 5. This CDR3 has 15 residues. The CDR3 loop reads CASSQLAGGPIEQYF. CDR3 bases: TGTGCCAGCAGCCAACTAGCGGGGGGGCCAATCGAGCAGTACTTC.

Written as DNA, the CDR3 is TGTGCCAGCAGTGTTCCAGCGGGGGGTAGGACAGATACGCAGTATTTT. It codes for CASSVPAGGRTDTQYF. This rearrangement joins TRBV2 to TRBJ2-3; 9 bases match TRBD2. The CDR3 is 16 residues long. V lost 4 bases, J lost 3 bases, and 8 bases stayed unmatched. Germline lookup yields CDR1 SNHLY and CDR2 FYNNEI. Based on the CDR3 plus reference TRBV2 and TRBJ2-3, the full variable domain is EPEVTQTPSHQVTQMGQEVILRCVPISNHLYFYWYRQILGQKVEFLVSFYNNEISEKSEIFDDQFSVERPDGSNFTLKIRSTKLEDSAMYFCASSVPAGGRTDTQYFGPGTRLTVL.

This chain uses TRBV11-2 with TRBJ2-1, with TRBD2 matching over 8 bases. CDR1 is SGHAT, CDR2 FQNNGV, per germline. The V gene end was trimmed by 1 base and the J gene end by 3 bases; junction bases not matched to a gene: 5. There are 16 residues in the CDR3. CDR3 amino acids: CASSLGGTRNYNEQFF. CDR3 bases: TGTGCCAGCAGCTTAGGCGGGACTAGAAACTACAATGAGCAGTTCTTC.

This chain links TRBV6-2 or TRBV6-3 with TRBJ1-2; D is possibly TRBD1 (6 bases). Trimming stripped 6 bases from V and 5 bases from J, with 16 bases between. This CDR3 spans 14 amino acids. CDR1 is MNHEY and CDR2 is SVGEGT in the germline V gene. The CDR3: CASSGQKYTYGYTF. CDR3 sequence (DNA): TGTGCCAGCAGCGGACAGAAATATACGTATGGCTACACCTTC.

The V gene is TRBV27, the J gene TRBJ1-1; weak D call: TRBD1 (5 bases). V gave up 5 bases and J gave up 4 bases, with 11 bases separating them. This CDR3 is built from 13 residues. In germline, CDR1 is MNHEY, CDR2 SMNVEV (reference sequence). The CDR3 coding sequence is TGTGCCAGCAGTCCCCTAAGGGGCACTGAAGCTTTCTTT. This encodes CASSPLRGTEAFF.

V is TRBV4-2 and J is TRBJ2-7; D remains ambiguous. V was clipped by 1 base and J by 3 bases, with 4 bases between them. From germline, CDR1 is LGHNA and CDR2 YNFKEQ. The CDR3 runs 12 residues. In DNA form, the CDR3 reads TGTGCCAGCAGCCAAGTGTACTACGAGCAGTACTTC. Its translation is CASSQVYYEQYF.

This clone was found a few times. The chain employs TRBV6-2 or TRBV6-3 and TRBJ1-5; D gene unclear. Per germline, CDR1 MNHEY and CDR2 SVGEGT. V was pared by 5 bases and J by 1 base, with 3 bases between. This CDR3 is 12 amino acids long. CDR3 residues: CASSKSNQPQHF. CDR3 DNA: TGTGCCAGCAGTAAGAGCAATCAGCCCCAGCATTTT.

V and J are TRBV28 and TRBJ2-7, with TRBD2 as a possible D gene (6 bases). CDR1 is MDHEN, CDR2 SYDVKM, per germline. V lost 5 bases and J lost 0, with 11 bases in between. The CDR3 spans 14 residues. DNA for the CDR3: TGTGCCAGCAGTCAGACTAGTTTCTCCTACGAGCAGTACTTC. Its protein product is CASSQTSFSYEQYF.

The V gene is TRBV9, the J gene TRBJ2-7; D is uncertain. CDR3 length: 15 amino acids. V was trimmed by 1 base and J by 0 bases, leaving 11 bases between them. The germline gives CDR1 SGDLS, CDR2 YYNGEE. CDR3 DNA: TGTGCCAGCAGCGTAAATGCAGGCAGCTCCTACGAGCAGTACTTC. Encoded protein: CASSVNAGSSYEQYF.

The J gene is TRBJ1-3, the V gene TRBV5-1, with a tentative D call TRBD1 (5 bases). V gave up 2 bases and J gave up 0 bases, with 12 bases separating them. This CDR3 spans 16 amino acids. Germline loops: CDR1 SGHRS, CDR2 YFSETQ. The CDR3 sequence: CASSLPGTSSGNTIYF. As DNA, the CDR3 is TGCGCCAGCAGCTTACCAGGGACCTCCTCTGGAAACACCATATATTTT.

Only one count was recorded for this clone. The V and J genes are TRBV5-4 and TRBJ2-2; 11 nucleotides line up with TRBD1. The CDR3 is made up of 15 amino acids. Germline V lookup: CDR1 SGHNT, CDR2 YYREEE (reference sequence). J gave up 7 bases and V 4 bases, and 6 bases lay outside the gene matches. The CDR3 loop is CASSTGTGGGGELFF. The CDR3 DNA is TGTGCCAGCAGCACCGGGACAGGGGGAGGCGGGGAGCTGTTTTTT.

This chain connects TRBV15 to TRBJ1-1; D possibly corresponds to TRBD1 (5 bases). V lost 5 bases to trimming and J lost 11 bases, with 15 bases between them. Germline V gives CDR1 LNHNV, CDR2 YYDKDF (reference sequence). The CDR3 has 12 amino acids. The CDR3 DNA follows: TGTGCCACCAGCCCGCCGGGGGGTACGGCTTTCTTT. It is translated as CATSPPGGTAFF.

This chain links TRBV6-5 with TRBJ2-7, with TRBD2 matching over 7 bases. Germline V lookup: CDR1 MNHEY, CDR2 SVGAGI. V trimming: 10 bases; J trimming: 6 bases; junction bases outside the gene matches: 6. CDR3 length equals 11 residues. As DNA, the CDR3 is TGTGCCACAACGGGAGGATCCGAGCAGTACTTC. Protein product: CATTGGSEQYF.

This clone was counted between two and nine times. The chain is built from TRBV9 and TRBJ1-1; possibly TRBD1 for D (5 bases). Germline CDR1 is SGDLS and CDR2 is YYNGEE. CDR3 length equals 15 residues. V was trimmed by 4 bases and J by 4 bases, leaving 17 bases between them. CDR3 DNA sequence: TGTGCCAGCAGCCTTGGGGGGGAAAGGGGCACTGAAGCTTTCTTT. It yields the protein CASSLGGERGTEAFF.

The rearrangement joins TRBV5-5 to TRBJ1-1, with D perhaps TRBD1 (5 bases). CDR3 length equals 15 residues. V lost 5 bases and J 3 bases, leaving 17 bases between the germline ends. Per the germline V gene, CDR1 is SGHKS and CDR2 is YYEKEE (reference sequence). CDR3 sequence reads: CASSRRAGEDTEAFF. CDR3 coding DNA: TGTGCCAGCAGTCGAAGGGCGGGGGAGGACACTGAAGCTTTCTTT.

V is TRBV3-1 (or the pseudogene TRBV3-2) and J is TRBJ2-1; 11 positions match TRBD2. Germline V CDR1 and CDR2: LGHDT, YNNKEL (reference sequence). This CDR3 spans 17 amino acids. Trimming at V came to 4 bases and at J to 5 bases, leaving 10 bases not matched to a gene. The CDR3 DNA reads TGTGCCAGCAGCCGACGGGGCCCTAGCGGGGGGAACAATGAGCAGTTCTTC. It encodes CASSRRGPSGGNNEQFF.

V is TRBV14 and J is TRBJ2-5, with D unclear. Germline loops: CDR1 SGHDN, CDR2 FVKESK. Deletions cut 3 bases from V and 5 bases from J, with 13 bases between. The CDR3 spans 14 residues. CDR3 region: CASSHRLLGETQYF. CDR3 bases: TGTGCCAGCAGCCATAGACTGTTAGGGGAGACCCAGTACTTC. The complete variable domain, with remaining parts taken from reference TRBV14 and TRBJ2-5, reads EAGVTQFPSHSVIEKGQTVTLRCDPISGHDNLYWYRRVMGKEIKFLLHFVKESKQDESGMPNNRFLAERTGGTYSTLKVQPAELEDSGVYFCASSHRLLGETQYFGPGTRLLVL.

The rearrangement uses TRBV2 and TRBJ2-7; weak D call: TRBD2 (6 bases). From germline, CDR1 is SNHLY and CDR2 FYNNEI. The length of the CDR3 is 11 residues. Trimming pared 8 bases from V and 12 bases from J, leaving 17 bases between. The CDR3 is CASSRGIEGYF. The CDR3 DNA sequence: TGTGCCAGCTCCCGGGGGATAGAAGGGTACTTC.

The genes are TRBV6-5 and TRBJ2-7; a possible D gene is TRBD1 (5 bases). CDR3 size: 13 residues. V lost 2 bases and J 4 bases, leaving 9 bases between the germline ends. In germline, CDR1 is MNHEY, CDR2 SVGAGI. CDR3 sequence: CASSYRTRYEQYF. The CDR3 DNA follows: TGTGCCAGCAGTTACAGGACAAGATACGAGCAGTACTTC.

This clone has just one count. V gene TRBV4-2 combines with J gene TRBJ2-3; perhaps TRBD1 as D (6 bases). V was shortened by 3 bases and J by 3 bases, with 19 bases between the two germline ends. This CDR3 comprises 17 residues. Per germline, CDR1 LGHNA and CDR2 YNFKEQ. The CDR3: CASSQLRGNSRTDTQYF. Written as DNA, the CDR3 is TGTGCCAGCAGCCAGCTCAGGGGTAATAGTAGGACAGATACGCAGTATTTT.

V usage is TRBV2 and J usage is TRBJ1-5; D is uncertain. In germline, CDR1 is SNHLY, CDR2 FYNNEI. The CDR3 runs to 13 residues. V was trimmed by 6 bases and J by 0 bases, leaving 6 bases between them. This chain's CDR3 is CASRGFSNQPQHF. The CDR3 coding sequence is TGTGCCAGCAGGGGGTTTAGCAATCAGCCCCAGCATTTT.

The chain carries TRBV10-2 and TRBJ2-2; tentative D call: TRBD2 (6 bases). V was cut by 6 bases and J by 5 bases, with 13 bases left in between. Germline-derived CDR1 and CDR2 are WSHSY and SAAADI. The CDR3 runs 14 residues. Written as DNA, the CDR3 is TGCGCCAGCAGCTCGGGACTCAATACCGGGGAGCTGTTTTTT. Residues: CASSSGLNTGELFF.

The chain is built from TRBV5-4 and TRBJ1-5, with D perhaps TRBD1 (6 bases). Per the germline V gene, CDR1 is SGHNT and CDR2 is YYREEE (reference sequence). The CDR3 is 14 residues long. Trimming stripped 1 base from V and 6 bases from J, with 11 bases between. The CDR3, as DNA: TGTGCCAGCAGCTTGTCGGGGGCGTCTCAGCCCCAGCATTTT. Translation: CASSLSGASQPQHF. The full variable domain, in which reference TRBV5-4 and TRBJ1-5 provide the parts outside the CDR3, is ETGVTQSPTHLIKTRGQQVTLRCSSQSGHNTVSWYQQALGQGPQFIFQYYREEENGRGNFPPRFSGLQFPNYSSELNVNALELDDSALYLCASSLSGASQPQHFGDGTRLSIL.

The chain joins TRBV4-2 to TRBJ2-5; perhaps TRBD2 as D (6 bases). V dropped 0 bases and J dropped 2 bases, with 10 bases sitting between them. The germline gives CDR1 LGHNA, CDR2 YNFKEQ. CDR3 size: 15 residues. CDR3 bases: TGTGCCAGCAGCCAAGACGGGGGACTGCAAGAGACCCAGTACTTC. The encoded protein is CASSQDGGLQETQYF.

This chain joins TRBV18 and TRBJ2-3; D not resolved. Germline V CDR1 and CDR2: KGHSH, LQKENI. The CDR3 runs 20 residues. V gave up 0 bases and J gave up 1 base, with 23 bases separating them. DNA for the CDR3: TGTGCCAGCTCACCACCATCCCTGGGCTACGCGAGGTCACGCACAGATACGCAGTATTTT. This translates into CASSPPSLGYARSRTDTQYF.

The CDR3 DNA is TGTGCCAGCAGTTACGCTTCCAGGAATGAGCAGTTCTTC. Amino acid sequence: CASSYASRNEQFF. V and J are TRBV6-5 and TRBJ2-1; unclear D gene. The CDR3 covers 13 residues. Trimming took off 2 bases at V and 7 bases at J, with 9 bases between the two ends. CDR1 is MNHEY, CDR2 SVGAGI, per germline.